This TCR beta chain was obtained from a study of T cells in localized non-small cell lung cancer. Overall study results and limits: Adjacent lung was found to contain a median approximately 52 of the top 100 tumor clones. Elevated blood T cell density was associated with longer overall survival.

The CDR3 sequence is 15 residues long. Germline V gene sequence: CDR1 SEHNR, CDR2 FQNEAQ (reference sequence). With V trimmed by 3 bases and J by 8 bases, 10 bases remained unmatched. This table comes from immunoSEQ multiplex PCR, and its TCRdb copy is limited to in-frame clones, with some not included. The sample comprises 65,000 to 90,000 clones, about three quarters of which are singletons, and under 25% rests with the top ten. This clone was observed many times. What it binds is not known. This TCR was recovered from a man aged 35 to 69 with stage II squamous cell lung carcinoma. The sample consisted of PBMCs, taken before any cancer treatment. The chain is built from TRBV7-9 and TRBJ2-1; 7 bases agree with TRBD2. CDR3 loop: CASSFGLGPLYEQFF. For the CDR3, the DNA is TGTGCCAGCAGCTTCGGACTAGGCCCTTTGTATGAGCAGTTCTTC.